The 25 T cell receptor beta chains presented below share a single source sample, sequenced in a study of T cell responses to AZD1222 COVID-19 vaccine. Data came from immunoSEQ multiplex PCR; TCRdb stores just in-frame clones and leaves some out. The table records more than 75,000 clones, 83% of them present only once. Material: peripheral blood, obtained 28 days after the second AZD1222 dose. Receptors were obtained from an adult who received the AZD1222 COVID-19 vaccine.

This chain joins TRBV19 and TRBJ1-4; the D gene is possibly TRBD1 (5 bases). CDR1 and CDR2 from the germline V gene are LNHDA and SQIVND (reference sequence). The length of the CDR3 is 12 residues. V lost 6 bases and J lost 6, with 8 bases in between. The CDR3 spells CASRAGYEKLFF. Here the CDR3 DNA reads TGTGCCAGTAGGGCAGGGTATGAAAAACTGTTTTTT.

The gene calls are TRBV18 and TRBJ1-4; D is perhaps TRBD1 (6 bases). Germline CDR1 KGHSH, CDR2 LQKENI. Trimming took off 4 bases at V and 0 bases at J, with 12 bases between the two ends. The CDR3 runs 16 residues. CDR3 sequence reads: CASSQQGTATNEKLFF. The CDR3 bases are TGTGCCAGCTCACAACAGGGTACTGCAACTAATGAAAAACTGTTTTTT.

This chain uses TRBV4-2 with TRBJ1-5, with D maybe TRBD1 (5 bases). The CDR3 consists of 14 residues. V lost 0 bases to trimming and J lost 6 bases, with 9 bases between them. Germline loops: CDR1 LGHNA, CDR2 YNFKEQ. The CDR3 protein is CASSQDPGTQPQHF. The CDR3 DNA follows: TGTGCCAGCAGCCAAGATCCGGGGACTCAGCCCCAGCATTTT.

The J gene is TRBJ2-5, the V gene TRBV5-6, with D possibly being TRBD1 or TRBD2 (5 bases each). V was clipped by 4 bases and J by 2 bases, with 15 bases between them. Germline CDR1 and CDR2: SGHDT and YYEEEE. The CDR3 extends over 15 amino acids. CDR3 loop: CASSPGGGHQETQYF. The CDR3 DNA reads as TGTGCCAGCAGCCCCGGCGGAGGACATCAAGAGACCCAGTACTTC.

This clone came up a few times. The chain recombines TRBV18 with TRBJ1-2; D is undetermined. Per the germline V gene, CDR1 is KGHSH and CDR2 is LQKENI. CDR3 length: 16 amino acids. The ends were cut back, 0 bases at V and 5 bases at J, with 16 bases in the middle. The CDR3 spells CASSPPVDSPGYGYTF. The CDR3 nucleotides read TGTGCCAGCTCACCACCCGTTGACTCCCCCGGATATGGCTACACCTTC.

The V and J genes are TRBV6-1 and TRBJ2-7; D is possibly TRBD1 (6 bases). The CDR3 has 15 residues. Trimming took off 7 bases at V and 0 bases at J, with 16 bases between the two ends. Germline CDR1 MNHNS, CDR2 SASEGT. The CDR3 loop reads CASKTGTLSSYEQYF. The CDR3 DNA reads as TGTGCCAGCAAAACCGGGACACTGAGCTCCTACGAGCAGTACTTC.

The chain joins TRBV18 to TRBJ1-2; D possibly corresponds to TRBD1 (5 bases). The CDR3 loop spans 11 amino acids. The V gene's germline CDR1 is KGHSH and CDR2 LQKENI. The V and J ends lost 4 bases and 10 bases respectively, with 10 bases between them. CDR3 amino acids: CASSQTDYYTF. Here the CDR3 DNA reads TGTGCCAGCTCACAGACAGATTACTACACCTTC. Full variable domain (missing parts from reference TRBV18 and TRBJ1-2): NAGVMQNPRHLVRRRGQEARLRCSPMKGHSHVYWYRQLPEEGLKFMVYLQKENIIDESGMPKERFSAEFPKEGPSILRIQQVVRGDSAAYFCASSQTDYYTFGSGTRLTVV.

The chain carries TRBV7-2 and TRBJ2-7; D unresolved. V was clipped by 8 bases and J by 3 bases, with 11 bases between them. The CDR3 is 12 amino acids. CDR1 is SGHTA and CDR2 is FQGNSA in the germline V gene. The CDR3 DNA follows: TGTGCCAGCCAAGTGGGCAGCTACGAGCAGTACTTC. This encodes CASQVGSYEQYF.

The chain has TRBV7-2 and TRBJ1-3; the D gene is possibly TRBD1 (6 bases). The CDR3 totals 13 residues. V was cut by 5 bases and J by 4 bases, with 9 bases left in between. Germline-derived CDR1 and CDR2 are SGHTA and FQGNSA. As DNA, the CDR3 is TGTGCCAGCAGCGTACAGGGCGGAAACACCATATATTTT. Its translation: CASSVQGGNTIYF.

In nucleotides, the CDR3 is TGCGCCAGCAGCTGGGGACTAGCGGGAGGGGGATACACATCAGATACGCAGTATTTT. Encoded protein: CASSWGLAGGGYTSDTQYF. V and J are TRBV5-1 and TRBJ2-3; 16 bases line up with TRBD2. Germline values: CDR1 SGHRS, CDR2 YFSETQ. The V gene end was trimmed by 3 bases and the J gene end by 4 bases; junction bases not matched to a gene: 11. The CDR3 loop spans 19 amino acids.

J is TRBJ2-7 and V is TRBV29-1; 11 bases agree with TRBD1. V lost 4 bases and J lost 3; bases outside the gene matches: 2. The CDR3 covers 13 residues. Germline V gives CDR1 SQVTM, CDR2 ANQGSEA. CDR3 residues: CSVGGQGDYEQYF. CDR3 nucleotide sequence: TGCAGCGTTGGGGGACAGGGGGACTACGAGCAGTACTTC.

The chain employs TRBV18 and TRBJ1-1; 7 bases are a match to TRBD1. Germline CDR1 reads KGHSH; CDR2 reads LQKENI. The CDR3 covers 14 residues. Germline trimming cut 5 bases from V and 3 bases from J; bases unmatched to any gene: 6. Written as DNA, the CDR3 is TGTGCCAGCTCAAGACAGGGCGTTGACACTGAAGCTTTCTTT. It is translated as CASSRQGVDTEAFF.

V and J are TRBV5-6 and TRBJ2-3; either TRBD1 or TRBD2 may fit D (5 bases each). Trimming took 4 bases from V and 2 from J, leaving 14 bases between them. CDR1 is SGHDT, CDR2 YYEEEE, per germline. CDR3 length: 15 residues. The CDR3 DNA sequence: TGTGCCAGCAGCATAAACCGGGACCACACAGATACGCAGTATTTT. It is translated as CASSINRDHTDTQYF.

The CDR3 loop is CATSTDRGPGNTIYF. The CDR3 coding sequence is TGTGCCACCAGCACGGACAGGGGGCCTGGAAACACCATATATTTT. V usage is TRBV15 and J usage is TRBJ1-3, with TRBD1 matching 11 bases. Per germline, CDR1 LNHNV and CDR2 YYDKDF (reference sequence). The length of the CDR3 is 15 residues. The V gene end was trimmed by 4 bases and the J gene end by 2 bases; junction bases not matched to a gene: 1. Based on the CDR3 plus reference TRBV15 and TRBJ1-3, the full variable domain is DAMVIQNPRYQVTQFGKPVTLSCSQTLNHNVMYWYQQKSSQAPKLLFHYYDKDFNNEADTPDNFQSRRPNTSFCFLDIRSPGLGDTAMYLCATSTDRGPGNTIYFGEGSWLTVV.

This chain uses TRBV10-3 with TRBJ2-3; D might be TRBD2 (7 bases). V was cut by 10 bases and J by 5 bases, with 13 bases left in between. This CDR3 comprises 12 residues. Looked up from germline, CDR1 is ENHRY and CDR2 is SYGVKD. DNA of the CDR3: TGTGCCACAAAAGGGGGGGGAGATACGCAGTATTTT. This sequence encodes CATKGGGDTQYF.

The chain joins TRBV11-2 to TRBJ2-7, with TRBD2 as a possible D gene (6 bases). The CDR3 loop spans 14 amino acids. From germline, CDR1 is SGHAT and CDR2 FQNNGV. Deletions cut 3 bases from V and 3 bases from J, with 12 bases between. CDR3 loop: CASSFSGRLYEQYF. CDR3 DNA: TGTGCCAGCAGCTTCTCCGGGAGACTCTACGAGCAGTACTTC.

The chain has TRBV24-1 and TRBJ2-3; D not resolved. CDR1 and CDR2 (germline): KGHDR, SFDVKD. The CDR3 has 15 amino acids. V was pared by 4 bases and J by 2 bases, with 12 bases between. The CDR3, as DNA: TGTGCCACCAGTGACCCGGACGGATACACAGATACGCAGTATTTT. It translates to CATSDPDGYTDTQYF.

The chain couples TRBV9 to TRBJ2-2, with 7 bases identical to TRBD1. CDR3 size: 14 residues. The V segment lost 4 bases and the J segment 6 bases; nucleotides outside the gene matches: 6. Per germline, CDR1 SGDLS and CDR2 YYNGEE. CDR3 bases: TGTGCCAGCAGCCCTCGACAGGGTTCCGGGGAGCTGTTTTTT. Protein: CASSPRQGSGELFF.

The chain joins TRBV27 to TRBJ2-1; TRBD1 agrees at 7 bases. J lost 5 bases, V lost 4 bases, and 8 bases had no gene match. CDR1 and CDR2 (germline): MNHEY, SMNVEV (reference sequence). This CDR3 is built from 15 residues. The CDR3 loop reads CASSSGQSLNNEQFF. The CDR3 bases are TGTGCCAGCAGTTCGGGACAGTCTCTGAACAATGAGCAGTTCTTC.

This chain joins TRBV27 and TRBJ2-2; D is uncertain. The CDR3 length is 14 residues. CDR1 and CDR2 from the germline V gene are MNHEY and SMNVEV (reference sequence). Trimming cost V 1 base and J 4 bases, with 7 bases left between them. CDR3 residues: CASSLWYTTGELFF. CDR3 in DNA: TGTGCCAGCAGTTTATGGTACACCACCGGGGAGCTGTTTTTT.

This clone was found a few times. The J gene is TRBJ1-1, the V gene TRBV10-3; TRBD1 aligns across 8 bases. Germline CDR1 is ENHRY and CDR2 is SYGVKD. The V and J ends lost 8 bases and 0 bases, in that order; junction bases with no gene match: 5. The CDR3 sequence is 14 residues long. This chain's CDR3 is CAIQGASLNTEAFF. CDR3 in DNA: TGTGCCATCCAGGGGGCATCCTTGAACACTGAAGCTTTCTTT.

The chain uses TRBV10-3 and TRBJ2-3, with 8 bases aligning to TRBD1. Germline lookup yields CDR1 ENHRY and CDR2 SYGVKD. J was trimmed by 4 bases and V by 6 bases; bases with no gene match: 6. CDR3 length equals 14 residues. CDR3: CAIRKQGVADTQYF. CDR3 nucleotides: TGTGCCATCAGAAAACAGGGGGTGGCAGATACGCAGTATTTT.

The chain combines TRBV7-9 with TRBJ1-2; tentative D call: TRBD1 (5 bases). Trimming shortened V by 5 bases and J by 13 bases, and 20 bases separated the two germline ends. There are 13 residues in the CDR3. The V gene's germline CDR1 is SEHNR and CDR2 FQNEAQ (reference sequence). The CDR3 DNA is TGTGCCAGCAGCCGCGGGGCTGGTCCGCGGAGCACCTTC. Residues: CASSRGAGPRSTF.

The genes are TRBV6-5 and TRBJ1-4; TRBD1 aligns across 7 bases. Germline CDR1 and CDR2: MNHEY and SVGAGI. The V and J ends lost 6 bases and 8 bases, in that order; junction bases with no gene match: 9. This CDR3 is 14 amino acids long. Here the CDR3 DNA reads TGTGCCAGCAGATTTAGGGGGCTTCGAGAAAAACTGTTTTTT. Amino acid sequence: CASRFRGLREKLFF.

The chain recombines TRBV30 with TRBJ1-2, with D hard to call. The V gene's germline CDR1 is GTSNPN and CDR2 SVGIG (reference sequence). This CDR3 is 11 amino acids long. V shed 4 bases and J shed 7 bases, with 10 bases lying between them. The CDR3 DNA is TGTGCCTGGATGTATGGCCTTGGCTACACCTTC. Its protein product is CAWMYGLGYTF.